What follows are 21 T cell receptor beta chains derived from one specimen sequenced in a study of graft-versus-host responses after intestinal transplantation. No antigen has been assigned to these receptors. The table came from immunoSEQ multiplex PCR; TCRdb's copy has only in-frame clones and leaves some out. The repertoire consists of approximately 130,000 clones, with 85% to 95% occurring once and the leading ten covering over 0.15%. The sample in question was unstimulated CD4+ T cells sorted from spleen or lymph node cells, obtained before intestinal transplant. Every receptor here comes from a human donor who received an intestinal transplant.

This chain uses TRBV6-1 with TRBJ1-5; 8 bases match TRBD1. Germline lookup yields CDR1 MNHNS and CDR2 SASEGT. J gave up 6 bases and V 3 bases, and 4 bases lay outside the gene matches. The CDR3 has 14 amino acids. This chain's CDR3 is CASSDWTGLQPQHF. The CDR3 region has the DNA TGTGCCAGCAGTGACTGGACAGGGCTTCAGCCCCAGCATTTT.

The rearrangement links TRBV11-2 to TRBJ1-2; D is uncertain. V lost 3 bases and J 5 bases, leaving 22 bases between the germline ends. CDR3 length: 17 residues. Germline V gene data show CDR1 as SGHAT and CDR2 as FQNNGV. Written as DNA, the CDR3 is TGTGCCAGCAGCTTCGGCGCCCAAAGAGCCAACCGGTATGGCTACACCTTC. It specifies CASSFGAQRANRYGYTF.

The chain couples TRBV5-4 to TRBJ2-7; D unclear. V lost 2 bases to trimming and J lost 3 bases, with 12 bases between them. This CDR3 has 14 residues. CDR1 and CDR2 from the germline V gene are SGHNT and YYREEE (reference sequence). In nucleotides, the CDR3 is TGTGCCAGCAGCTTCTCTGGCAGAGGCTACGAGCAGTACTTC. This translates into CASSFSGRGYEQYF.

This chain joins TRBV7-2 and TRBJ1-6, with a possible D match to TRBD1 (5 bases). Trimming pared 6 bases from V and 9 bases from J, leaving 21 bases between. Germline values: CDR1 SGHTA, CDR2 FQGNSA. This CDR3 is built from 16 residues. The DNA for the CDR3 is TGTGCCAGCAGATATAGGGGTGGGCAGGGTGGTTCACCCCTCCACTTT. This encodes CASRYRGGQGGSPLHF. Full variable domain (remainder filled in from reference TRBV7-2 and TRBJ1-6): GAGVSQSPSNKVTEKGKDVELRCDPISGHTALYWYRQSLGQGLEFLIYFQGNSAPDKSGLPSDRFSAERTGGSVSTLTIQRTQQEDSAVYLCASRYRGGQGGSPLHFGNGTRLTVT.

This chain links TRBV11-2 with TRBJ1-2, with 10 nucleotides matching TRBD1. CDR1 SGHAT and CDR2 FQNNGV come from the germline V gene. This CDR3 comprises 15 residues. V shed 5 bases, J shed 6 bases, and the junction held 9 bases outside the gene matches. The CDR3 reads CASSQTSGTGDGYTF. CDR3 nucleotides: TGTGCCAGCAGCCAAACATCCGGGACAGGGGATGGCTACACCTTC.

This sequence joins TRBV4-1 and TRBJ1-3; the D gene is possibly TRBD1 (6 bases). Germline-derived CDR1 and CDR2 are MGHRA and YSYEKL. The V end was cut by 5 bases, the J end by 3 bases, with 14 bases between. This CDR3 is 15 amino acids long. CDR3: CASSVQGGGGNTIYF. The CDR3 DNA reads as TGCGCCAGCAGCGTACAGGGAGGCGGTGGAAACACCATATATTTT.

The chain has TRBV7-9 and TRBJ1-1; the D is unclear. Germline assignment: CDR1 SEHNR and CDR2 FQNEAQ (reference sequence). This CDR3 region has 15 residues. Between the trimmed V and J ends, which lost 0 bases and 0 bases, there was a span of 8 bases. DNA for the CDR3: TGTGCCAGCAGCTTAGCGTTAGGAGTGAACACTGAAGCTTTCTTT. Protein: CASSLALGVNTEAFF. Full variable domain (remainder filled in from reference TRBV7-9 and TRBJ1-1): DTGVSQNPRHKITKRGQNVTFRCDPISEHNRLYWYRQTLGQGPEFLTYFQNEAQLEKSRLLSDRFSAERPKGSFSTLEIQRTEQGDSAMYLCASSLALGVNTEAFFGQGTRLTVV.

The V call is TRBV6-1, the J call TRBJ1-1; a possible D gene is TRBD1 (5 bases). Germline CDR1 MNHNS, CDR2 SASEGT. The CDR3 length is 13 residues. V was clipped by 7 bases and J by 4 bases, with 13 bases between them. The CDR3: CASNWGPSTEAFF. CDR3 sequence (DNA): TGTGCCAGCAATTGGGGCCCGAGCACTGAAGCTTTCTTT.

CDR3 in DNA: TGTGCCAGCAATCCAAAAGGGGACAGGGGTACTTCACCCCTCCACTTT. Its translation: CASNPKGDRGTSPLHF. V is TRBV2 and J is TRBJ1-6; 10 bases agree with TRBD1. The CDR3 covers 16 residues. The V gene's germline CDR1 is SNHLY and CDR2 FYNNEI. J gave up 9 bases and V 7 bases, and 12 bases lay outside the gene matches.

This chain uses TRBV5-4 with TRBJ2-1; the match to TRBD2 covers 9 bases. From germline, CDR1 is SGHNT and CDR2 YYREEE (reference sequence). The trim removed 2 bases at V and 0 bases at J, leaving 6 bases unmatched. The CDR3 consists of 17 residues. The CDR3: CASSLGSGGTSYNEQFF. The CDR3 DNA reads TGTGCCAGCAGCTTAGGTAGCGGGGGAACCTCCTACAATGAGCAGTTCTTC.

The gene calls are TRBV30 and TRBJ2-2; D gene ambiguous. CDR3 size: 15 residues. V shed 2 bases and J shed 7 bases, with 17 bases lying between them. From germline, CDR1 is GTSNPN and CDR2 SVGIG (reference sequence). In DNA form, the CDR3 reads TGTGCCTGGAGTAGTCTTACCTGGGTTAGCGGGGAGCTGTTTTTT. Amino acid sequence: CAWSSLTWVSGELFF. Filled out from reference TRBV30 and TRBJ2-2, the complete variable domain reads SQTIHQWPATLVQPVGSPLSLECTVEGTSNPNLYWYRQAAGRGLQLLFYSVGIGQISSEVPQNLSASRPQDRQFILSSKKLLLSDSGFYLCAWSSLTWVSGELFFGEGSRLTVL.

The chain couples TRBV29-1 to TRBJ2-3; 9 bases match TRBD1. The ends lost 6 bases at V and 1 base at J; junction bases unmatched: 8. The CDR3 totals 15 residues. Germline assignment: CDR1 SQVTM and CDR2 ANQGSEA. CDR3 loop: CSVSTRTGGTDTQYF. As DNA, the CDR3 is TGCAGCGTCTCCACTCGGACAGGGGGCACAGATACGCAGTATTTT.

CDR3 protein: CSVALRTDTQYF. As DNA, the CDR3 is TGCAGCGTTGCGCTACGTACAGATACGCAGTATTTT. This chain joins TRBV29-1 and TRBJ2-3; D unresolved. Germline V CDR1 and CDR2: SQVTM, ANQGSEA. The CDR3 length is 12 residues. The V and J ends lost 4 bases and 3 bases respectively, with 8 bases between them.

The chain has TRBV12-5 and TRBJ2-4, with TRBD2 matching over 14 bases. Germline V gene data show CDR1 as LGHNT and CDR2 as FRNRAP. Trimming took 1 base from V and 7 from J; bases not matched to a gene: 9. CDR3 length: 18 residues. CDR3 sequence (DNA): TGTGCTAGTGGTTTGGCGGGGACTAGCGGGGGAAGAGGGAACATTCAGTACTTC. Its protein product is CASGLAGTSGGRGNIQYF.

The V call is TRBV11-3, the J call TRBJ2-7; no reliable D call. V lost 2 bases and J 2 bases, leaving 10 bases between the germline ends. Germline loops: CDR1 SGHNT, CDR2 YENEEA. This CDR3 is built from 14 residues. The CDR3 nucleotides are TGTGCCAGCAGCTTACTCCGGACCACCTACGAGCAGTACTTC. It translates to CASSLLRTTYEQYF. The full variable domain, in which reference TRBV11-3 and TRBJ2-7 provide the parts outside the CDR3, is EAGVVQSPRYKIIEKKQPVAFWCNPISGHNTLYWYLQNLGQGPELLIRYENEEAVDDSQLPKDRFSAERLKGVDSTLKIQPAELGDSAVYLCASSLLRTTYEQYFGPGTRLTVT.

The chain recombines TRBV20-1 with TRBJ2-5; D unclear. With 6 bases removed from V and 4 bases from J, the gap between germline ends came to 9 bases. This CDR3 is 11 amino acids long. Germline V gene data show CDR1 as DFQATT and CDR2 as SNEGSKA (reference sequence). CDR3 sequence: CSAQRVETQYF. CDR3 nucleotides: TGCAGTGCGCAGCGAGTAGAGACCCAGTACTTC.

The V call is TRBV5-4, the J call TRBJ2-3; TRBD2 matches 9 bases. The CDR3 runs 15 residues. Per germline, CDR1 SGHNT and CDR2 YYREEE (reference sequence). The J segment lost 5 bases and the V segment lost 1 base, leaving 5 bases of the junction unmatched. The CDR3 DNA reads TGTGCCAGCAGCTTGCGCGGGGGGGCGGTAGATACGCAGTATTTT. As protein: CASSLRGGAVDTQYF.

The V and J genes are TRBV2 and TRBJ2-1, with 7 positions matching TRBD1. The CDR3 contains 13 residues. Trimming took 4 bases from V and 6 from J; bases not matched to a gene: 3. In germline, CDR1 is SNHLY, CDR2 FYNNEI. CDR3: CASSVNRGNEQFF. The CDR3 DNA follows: TGTGCCAGCAGTGTTAACAGGGGCAATGAGCAGTTCTTC.

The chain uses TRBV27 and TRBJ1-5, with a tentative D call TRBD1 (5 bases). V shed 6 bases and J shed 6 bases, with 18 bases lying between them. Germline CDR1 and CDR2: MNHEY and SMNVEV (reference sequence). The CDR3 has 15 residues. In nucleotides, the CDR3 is TGTGCCAGCAGCCGGGGCCTGAAGGACCGTCAGCCCCAGCATTTT. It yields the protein CASSRGLKDRQPQHF.

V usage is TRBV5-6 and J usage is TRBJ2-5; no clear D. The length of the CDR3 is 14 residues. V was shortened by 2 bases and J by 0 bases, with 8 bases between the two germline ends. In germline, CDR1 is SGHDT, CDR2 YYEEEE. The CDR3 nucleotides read TGTGCCAGCAGCTTTCTCGGACACCAAGAGACCCAGTACTTC. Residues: CASSFLGHQETQYF.

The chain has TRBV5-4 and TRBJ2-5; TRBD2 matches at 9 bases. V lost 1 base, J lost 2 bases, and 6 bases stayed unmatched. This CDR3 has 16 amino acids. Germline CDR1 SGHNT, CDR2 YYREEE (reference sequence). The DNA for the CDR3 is TGTGCCAGCAGCTTGAATCCTCTAGCGGGGCAAGAGACCCAGTACTTC. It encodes CASSLNPLAGQETQYF.